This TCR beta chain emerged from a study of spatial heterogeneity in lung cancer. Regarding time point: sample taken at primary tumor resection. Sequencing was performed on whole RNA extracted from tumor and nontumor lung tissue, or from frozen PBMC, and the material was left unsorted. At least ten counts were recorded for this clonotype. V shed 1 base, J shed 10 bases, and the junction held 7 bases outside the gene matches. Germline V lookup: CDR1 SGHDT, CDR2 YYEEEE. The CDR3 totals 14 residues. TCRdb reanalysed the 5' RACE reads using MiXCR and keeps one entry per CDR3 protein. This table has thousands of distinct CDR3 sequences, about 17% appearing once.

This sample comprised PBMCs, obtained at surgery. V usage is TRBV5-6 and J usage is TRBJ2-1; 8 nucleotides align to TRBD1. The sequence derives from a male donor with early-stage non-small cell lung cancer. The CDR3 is CASSLLQGAREQFF. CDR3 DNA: TGTGCCAGCAGCTTGCTCCAGGGGGCCCGGGAGCAGTTCTTC. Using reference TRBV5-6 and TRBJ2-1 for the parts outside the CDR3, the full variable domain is DAGVTQSPTHLIKTRGQQVTLRCSPKSGHDTVSWYQQALGQGPQFIFQYYEEEERQRGNFPDRFSGHQFPNYSSELNVNALLLGDSALYLCASSLLQGAREQFFGPGTRLTVL.